These 18 T cell receptor beta chains came from one sample sequenced in a study of post-analysis software for immune sequencing data. General study findings and limits: TRBV segments more frequent in patients than in controls numbered roughly 5 and included TRBV5-6, TRBV5-1 and TRBV20-1.

Their recognized antigens are unknown. Included in the TCR beta cDNA libraries were unique molecular identifiers. MiXCR was run by TCRdb on the PCR reads, yielding one entry per CDR3 protein. In the table there are approximately 250,000 distinct CDR3 sequences, 35% to 40% of which are singletons. Input material: blood. All receptors derive from a girl aged 5-17 years with multiple sclerosis.

On this clonotype: It may be a read error: a sequence one base away is much more abundant. This chain joins TRBV5-5 and TRBJ2-1; TRBD2 might be the D (6 bases). The DNA end is a closer match to TRBJ2-7, so the J assignment may be wrong. Looked up from germline, CDR1 is SGHKS and CDR2 is YYEKEE (reference sequence). CDR3 length equals 13 residues. This chain's CDR3 is CASSLEDYNEQYF. CDR3 bases: TGTGCCAGCAGCTTGGAGGACTACAATGAGCAGTACTTC.

This clonotype has a count of ten or more. This chain links TRBV7-9 with TRBJ2-7; D may be TRBD1 (5 bases). V lost 5 bases, J lost 6 bases, and 11 bases lay in between. The CDR3 sequence is 12 residues long. From germline, CDR1 is SEHNR and CDR2 FQNEAQ (reference sequence). The CDR3 DNA reads TGTGCCAGCAGCACAGGTGCTGCCGAGCAGTACTTC. It translates to CASSTGAAEQYF.

Comment on this clonotype: A single base separates this from a much larger clone, so it may be a read error. This chain links TRBV7-6 with TRBJ1-2; no clear D gene. Germline CDR1 reads SGHVS; CDR2 reads FNYEAQ. The ends were cut back, 4 bases at V and 8 bases at J, with 14 bases in the middle. This CDR3 is 13 amino acids long. CDR3 DNA: TGTGCCAGCAGCTCTCATGGGGTCGGAGGCTACACCTTC. Amino acid sequence: CASSSHGVGGYTF.

The J gene is TRBJ2-1, the V gene TRBV7-2; 7 bases map to TRBD2. Trimming took 6 bases from V and 7 from J; bases not matched to a gene: 18. The CDR3 loop spans 17 amino acids. Germline V gene lookup returns CDR1 SGHTA and CDR2 FQGNSA. The DNA of the CDR3 is TGTGCCAGCAGTCTGCCTTCGGGGGGAGCGAAAAGGAATGAGCAGTTCTTC. It yields the protein CASSLPSGGAKRNEQFF.

With regard to this clonotype: A clone one base away is much larger, so this may be a read error. The V gene is TRBV9, the J gene TRBJ1-2; 10 bases are a match to TRBD1. The CDR3 has 18 residues. Germline-derived CDR1 and CDR2 are SGDLS and YYNGEE. CDR3 sequence (DNA): TGTGCCGGCAGCGCCCCCCGGGACAGGGGAGTCTCTTTCTATGGCTACACCTTC. Its translation: CAGSAPRDRGVSFYGYTF.

A few counts support this clonotype. The chain uses TRBV19 and TRBJ1-2; D is perhaps TRBD1 (6 bases). The CDR3 runs 15 residues. CDR1 is LNHDA and CDR2 is SQIVND in the germline V gene (reference sequence). The V end lost 5 bases, the J end lost 1 base, and 14 bases lay between the germline ends. CDR3 DNA sequence: TGTGCCAGTAGTCCGCGGACAGTTTTTAACTATGGCTACACCTTC. The encoded protein is CASSPRTVFNYGYTF. The whole variable domain, remainder taken from reference TRBV19 and TRBJ1-2, is DGGITQSPKYLFRKEGQNVTLSCEQNLNHDAMYWYRQDPGQGLRLIYYSQIVNDFQKGDIAEGYSVSREKKESFPLTVTSAQKNPTAFYLCASSPRTVFNYGYTFGSGTRLTVV.

This clonotype came up a few times. The J gene is TRBJ1-1, the V gene TRBV2; TRBD1 might be the D (5 bases). Deletions cut 8 bases from V and 3 bases from J, with 16 bases between. CDR3 length: 14 amino acids. Germline CDR1 is SNHLY and CDR2 is FYNNEI. The CDR3 DNA reads as TGTGCCAGCTCCACACGGGACTGGGACACTGAAGCTTTCTTT. Its protein product is CASSTRDWDTEAFF.

This clonotype occurred many times. V usage is TRBV11-2 and J usage is TRBJ2-1; 9 nucleotides match TRBD2. This CDR3 has 16 amino acids. The ends lost 5 bases at V and 2 bases at J; junction bases unmatched: 7. The V gene's germline CDR1 is SGHAT and CDR2 FQNNGV. DNA of the CDR3: TGTGCCAGCAGCAAGGGGGCGGGGGGGCCCTACAATGAGCAGTTCTTC. This encodes CASSKGAGGPYNEQFF.

This clonotype was found a few times. This rearrangement joins TRBV6-1 to TRBJ1-3; D uncertain. Germline CDR1 and CDR2: MNHNS and SASEGT. This CDR3 spans 13 amino acids. The V and J ends lost 7 bases and 0 bases respectively, with 7 bases between them. The CDR3 spells CASIGFSGNTIYF. CDR3 DNA sequence: TGTGCCAGCATCGGGTTCTCTGGAAACACCATATATTTT.

This clonotype came up a few times. At one of its ends the junction is not consistent with the germline gene, which may arise from a read error. The rearrangement joins TRBV11-2 to TRBJ2-3, with D unclear. This CDR3 comprises 15 residues. Looked up from germline, CDR1 is SGHAT and CDR2 is FQNNGV. CDR3 nucleotide sequence: TGTGCCAGCAGCTTACAATGGCTCCTGGCAGATGCGCAGTATTTT. Protein: CASSLQWLLADAQYF.

The chain has TRBV6-5 and TRBJ2-7; D might be TRBD1 or TRBD2, each matching 5 bases. Looked up from germline, CDR1 is MNHEY and CDR2 is SVGAGI. The CDR3 spans 14 residues. V lost 2 bases to trimming and J lost 3 bases, with 11 bases between them. For the CDR3, the DNA is TGTGCCAGCAGTTACCTCGGGGCAGACTACGAGCAGTACTTC. Translation gives CASSYLGADYEQYF.

This clonotype was counted at least ten times. This sequence joins TRBV24-1 and TRBJ2-5, with TRBD2 identical over 14 bases. Germline values: CDR1 KGHDR, CDR2 SFDVKD. V dropped 3 bases and J dropped 0; count of bases not matched to a gene: 5. The CDR3 runs 18 residues. CDR3 loop: CATSDGTSGGLYQETQYF. Written as DNA, the CDR3 is TGTGCCACCAGTGATGGGACTAGCGGGGGATTGTACCAAGAGACCCAGTACTTC.

This clonotype was picked up a small number of times. A read error is possible here, since a much larger clone lies one base away. This rearrangement joins TRBV10-2 to TRBJ2-7, with a weak D call TRBD2 (6 bases). The V end was cut by 2 bases, the J end by 5 bases, with 13 bases between. Germline CDR1 is WSHSY and CDR2 is SAAADI. This CDR3 spans 14 amino acids. Written as DNA, the CDR3 is TGCGCCAGCAGTGAGCCGGGACTGACCCACGAGCAGTACTTC. It specifies CASSEPGLTHEQYF.

The V gene is TRBV20-1, the J gene TRBJ2-7, with 7 bases identical to TRBD1. V lost 7 bases and J lost 4; bases outside the gene matches: 13. CDR1 is DFQATT and CDR2 is SNEGSKA in the germline V gene (reference sequence). The CDR3 sequence is 14 residues long. CDR3 protein: CSVRPGQTQYEQYF. The CDR3 region has the DNA TGCAGTGTCCGACCGGGACAGACCCAGTACGAGCAGTACTTC.

This clonotype appeared many times. V gene TRBV4-2 combines with J gene TRBJ2-6; TRBD2 might be the D (5 bases). The CDR3 runs to 15 residues. Germline values: CDR1 LGHNA, CDR2 YNFKEQ. V lost 1 base to trimming and J lost 2 bases, with 6 bases between them. In nucleotides, the CDR3 is TGTGCCAGCAGCCAAGTCGGGGCTGGGGCCAACGTCCTGACTTTC. This encodes CASSQVGAGANVLTF.

A word on this clonotype: A read error is possible here, since a much larger clone lies one base away. The chain recombines TRBV3-1 with TRBJ2-5, with a weak D call TRBD2 (5 bases). Germline-derived CDR1 and CDR2 are LGHDT and YNNKEL (reference sequence). The CDR3 sequence is 17 residues long. Between the trimmed V and J ends, which lost 0 bases and 11 bases, there was a span of 25 bases. CDR3 nucleotides: TGTGCCAGCAGCCAAGAAGGGCTCATCGGCAAAACTAGTGAGCAGTACTTC. Its protein is CASSQEGLIGKTSEQYF.

This clonotype was counted many times. The rearrangement joins TRBV29-1 to TRBJ2-1, with 9 bases that match TRBD2. The CDR3 extends over 13 amino acids. J gave up 8 bases and V 6 bases, and 8 bases lay outside the gene matches. Germline CDR1 and CDR2: SQVTM and ANQGSEA. The CDR3 region is CSVKGLAIDEQFF. The DNA for the CDR3 is TGCAGCGTAAAGGGACTAGCAATTGATGAGCAGTTCTTC.

This clonotype was seen ten or more times. The chain uses TRBV3-1 and TRBJ2-3; 9 bases agree with TRBD1. Germline values: CDR1 LGHDT, CDR2 YNNKEL (reference sequence). The CDR3 has 16 residues. Trimming at V came to 4 bases and at J to 6 bases, leaving 11 bases not matched to a gene. DNA of the CDR3: TGTGCCAGCAGCCCTTTCCTGGGACAGGGCATCGATACGCAGTATTTT. Protein: CASSPFLGQGIDTQYF.